One sample yielded the 10 T cell receptor beta chains listed below, sequenced in a study of T cell repertoires in cytomegalovirus infection. A single record per CDR3 protein comes from TCRdb applying MiXCR to the reads. The sample shows more than 400,000 distinct CDR3 sequences, 26% of them seen only once. The specimen sequenced was PBMCs. The source is a human donor in good health (CMV status not recorded). Some clones in this sample may be carry-over from other donors' samples.

This clonotype appeared a few times. The chain links TRBV7-2 to TRBJ2-5, with D possibly TRBD1 on 6 matching bases. CDR3 length: 14 amino acids. V lost 4 bases and J lost 2, with 11 bases in between. Germline-derived CDR1 and CDR2 are SGHTA and FQGNSA. The CDR3 reads CASSSPGEQETQYF. In nucleotides, the CDR3 is TGTGCCAGCAGCTCCCCAGGGGAACAAGAGACCCAGTACTTC.

The genes are TRBV6-2 or TRBV6-3 and TRBJ1-5; TRBD1 matches 8 bases. J lost 1 base, V lost 6 bases, and 5 bases had no gene match. The CDR3 has 15 residues. Germline values: CDR1 MNHEY, CDR2 SVGEGT. CDR3 DNA sequence: TGTGCCAGCAGGGACGGACAGGGAAGCAATCAGCCCCAGCATTTT. The encoded protein is CASRDGQGSNQPQHF.

This clonotype was seen a handful of times. V and J are TRBV12-3 or TRBV12-4 and TRBJ1-4, with TRBD1 matching 9 bases. This CDR3 has 14 residues. V shed 6 bases and J 7 bases; nucleotides not matched to a gene: 6. DNA for the CDR3: TGTGCCAGCAGCCGGGACAGGGAGGTTGAAAAACTGTTTTTT. It specifies CASSRDREVEKLFF.

This chain links TRBV28 with TRBJ1-1; D call uncertain. Trimming removed 8 bases from V and 1 base from J, with 14 bases in between. Germline-derived CDR1 and CDR2 are MDHEN and SYDVKM. This CDR3 has 14 residues. The CDR3 DNA is TGTGCCAGCGGTGAGGGTCAGCGGAACACTGAAGCTTTCTTT. It is translated as CASGEGQRNTEAFF.

This clonotype was recorded a few times. V is TRBV7-2 and J is TRBJ2-7; D might be TRBD1 or TRBD2, each matching 6 bases. From germline, CDR1 is SGHTA and CDR2 FQGNSA. V was trimmed by 7 bases and J by 4 bases, leaving 14 bases between them. The CDR3 totals 13 residues. CDR3 residues: CASTPGAAYEQYF. The DNA of the CDR3 is TGTGCCAGCACTCCGGGGGCGGCTTACGAGCAGTACTTC.

This clonotype was counted many times. The chain joins TRBV7-2 to TRBJ1-4; D remains ambiguous. The V gene lost 5 bases and the J gene lost 6 bases, with 10 bases spanning the gap. This CDR3 is 13 amino acids long. The V gene's germline CDR1 is SGHTA and CDR2 FQGNSA. The CDR3 here is CASSLSIDEKLFF. The DNA for the CDR3 is TGTGCCAGCAGCCTATCTATAGATGAAAAACTGTTTTTT.

This clonotype was recorded many times. The chain employs TRBV7-2 and TRBJ2-7, with 9 bases fitting TRBD2. Germline trimming cut 8 bases from V and 2 bases from J; bases unmatched to any gene: 10. CDR3 length: 15 residues. From germline, CDR1 is SGHTA and CDR2 FQGNSA. The CDR3 nucleotides are TGTGCCAGCCGGCGCCAGGGCGGGAGGGCCTACGAGCAGTACTTC. It yields the protein CASRRQGGRAYEQYF.

At least ten counts were recorded for this clonotype. The chain carries TRBV6-1 and TRBJ1-3, with 8 bases matching TRBD1. Germline assignment: CDR1 MNHNS and CDR2 SASEGT. V trimming: 6 bases; J trimming: 0 bases; junction bases outside the gene matches: 10. The length of the CDR3 is 17 residues. The CDR3 reads CASSVRAGTGSGNTIYF. The CDR3 bases are TGTGCCAGCAGCGTGAGGGCCGGGACAGGCTCTGGAAACACCATATATTTT.

This clonotype was picked up a small number of times. This chain links TRBV12-3 or TRBV12-4 with TRBJ2-5; maybe TRBD2 (5 bases). V lost 5 bases and J 1 base, leaving 11 bases between the germline ends. The CDR3 is 14 amino acids. CDR3 coding DNA: TGTGCCAGCAGTCCGCGGGCTATCCAAGAGACCCAGTACTTC. This codes for CASSPRAIQETQYF.

The rearrangement uses TRBV7-2 and TRBJ2-1, with D unresolved. V lost 11 bases and J lost 3, with 17 bases in between. The germline V gene encodes CDR1 SGHTA and CDR2 FQGNSA. This CDR3 is built from 14 residues. The CDR3 DNA sequence: TGTGCCCTCCAGCTCGCCCCGGTCTACAATGAGCAGTTCTTC. Encoded protein: CALQLAPVYNEQFF.